Each of the 9 T cell receptor beta chains below was sequenced from the same sample in a study of T-cell reconstitution after alpha-beta-depleted transplantation in children (dated by TCRdb to about 2016). Explained via the paper, the treatment or condition label denotes: allogeneic hematopoietic cell transplantation with graft depleted of TCRalphabeta T cells and CD19 B cells. Libraries came from PCR. These reads were obtained on an Illumina HiSeq 2500. TCR library preparation used molecular barcoding, with unique molecular identifiers applied to normalize quantification of the TCRbeta repertoire. TCRdb itself trimmed the public reads at Q25 with fastp, ran MiXCR and retained productive beta chains. Records with the same CDR3 protein are collapsed into one entry carrying the most frequent genes and DNA. Present in this sample are about 460,000 distinct CDR3 sequences, over 9.5% of which were seen just once. The ten top clones hold around 2.2% of the sample.

Sequences were derived from PBMCs, sampled before TCRalphabeta/CD19-depleted stem cell transplant. The receptors come from a child aged 2 to 10 with inherited bone marrow failure, due to receive a stem cell transplant.

This clonotype has a count of ten or more. The chain is built from TRBV12-3 or TRBV12-4 and TRBJ1-6, with unresolved D. The CDR3 extends over 12 amino acids. The V and J ends lost 2 bases and 11 bases respectively, with 7 bases between them. This CDR3 reads CASSLMRTPLHF. CDR3 nucleotide sequence: TGTGCCAGCAGTTTAATGAGGACACCCCTCCACTTT.

This clonotype was detected ten times or more. V usage is TRBV4-3 and J usage is TRBJ2-1, with D possibly being TRBD2 (5 bases). Trimming left V 0 bases short and J 3 bases short, with 9 bases between. The CDR3 contains 15 residues. From germline, CDR1 is LGHNA and CDR2 YSLEER. The CDR3 coding sequence is TGCGCCAGCAGCCAAGATATCGGGGACTACAATGAGCAGTTCTTC. Translating gives CASSQDIGDYNEQFF.

The chain carries TRBV7-9 and TRBJ2-2; D gene ambiguous. The V end was cut by 6 bases, the J end by 0 bases, with 17 bases between. The CDR3 covers 17 residues. Germline-derived CDR1 and CDR2 are SEHNR and FQNEAQ (reference sequence). CDR3: CASSSPYTFPNTGELFF. The CDR3 DNA reads TGTGCCAGCAGTTCTCCCTACACATTCCCGAACACCGGGGAGCTGTTTTTT.

This clonotype came up a few times. The rearrangement joins TRBV27 to TRBJ2-7; no clear D gene. CDR1 MNHEY and CDR2 SMNVEV come from the germline V gene (reference sequence). The CDR3 totals 15 residues. V lost 4 bases and J lost 0, with 13 bases in between. CDR3: CASSWAHPSSYEQYF. For the CDR3, the DNA is TGTGCCAGCAGTTGGGCGCATCCAAGCTCCTACGAGCAGTACTTC.

The J gene is TRBJ2-4, the V gene TRBV27, with no clear D. Germline values: CDR1 MNHEY, CDR2 SMNVEV (reference sequence). There are 15 residues in the CDR3. The V end lost 4 bases, the J end lost 0 bases, and 10 bases lay between the germline ends. The CDR3 is CASSSQFLAKNIQYF. The CDR3 region has the DNA TGTGCCAGCAGTTCACAATTTCTAGCCAAAAACATTCAGTACTTC.

This clonotype was found many times. CDR3 in DNA: TGTGCCAGCAGTTCCCGGACTCAGAAACCCCAAGAGACCCAGTACTTC. Translation: CASSSRTQKPQETQYF. The chain carries TRBV12-3 or TRBV12-4 and TRBJ2-5; a possible D gene is TRBD2 (5 bases). Trimming left V 4 bases short and J 1 base short, with 16 bases between. The CDR3 has 16 residues.

The table lists this clonotype with a few counts. The chain joins TRBV7-9 to TRBJ2-5, with 12 bases fitting TRBD2. The CDR3 is made up of 17 amino acids. The ends lost 3 bases at V and 1 base at J; junction bases unmatched: 6. Germline V gene lookup returns CDR1 SEHNR and CDR2 FQNEAQ (reference sequence). This CDR3 reads CASSFPSGRVGQETQYF. The CDR3 coding sequence is TGTGCCAGCAGCTTTCCTAGCGGGAGGGTTGGCCAAGAGACCCAGTACTTC.

The table lists this clonotype with many counts. The chain recombines TRBV2 with TRBJ1-4, with 7 bases matching TRBD1. The CDR3 covers 12 residues. Trimming removed 7 bases from V and 11 bases from J; junction bases left unmatched: 7. Per the germline V gene, CDR1 is SNHLY and CDR2 is FYNNEI. This CDR3 reads CASTTGEEKLFF. DNA of the CDR3: TGTGCCAGCACCACAGGGGAGGAGAAACTGTTTTTT. The variable domain in full, completed from reference TRBV2 and TRBJ1-4, reads EPEVTQTPSHQVTQMGQEVILRCVPISNHLYFYWYRQILGQKVEFLVSFYNNEISEKSEIFDDQFSVERPDGSNFTLKIRSTKLEDSAMYFCASTTGEEKLFFGSGTQLSVL.

This clonotype was recorded many times. The V gene is TRBV20-1, the J gene TRBJ2-7, with 11 bases lining up with TRBD1. The germline V gene encodes CDR1 DFQATT and CDR2 SNEGSKA (reference sequence). With 2 bases clipped from V and 4 bases from J, the junction kept 4 bases outside the gene matches. This CDR3 region has 14 residues. CDR3 sequence (DNA): TGCAGTGCTAGACCGGGACAGGGGGGTTACGAGCAGTACTTC. It yields the protein CSARPGQGGYEQYF.